Presented here are 29 T cell receptor beta chains from one specimen sequenced in a study of blood T cell repertoires in COVID-19. Assay: immunoSEQ multiplex PCR; the TCRdb copy retains only in-frame clones and omits some. In the table there are tens of thousands of clones, roughly 89% of which are singletons. Specimen: peripheral blood. The receptors were sampled from an elderly woman with acute or convalescent COVID-19.

CDR3 loop: CASSLAVGDQPQHF. As DNA, the CDR3 is TGCGCCAGCAGCTTGGCCGTAGGGGATCAGCCCCAGCATTTT. The V call is TRBV5-1, the J call TRBJ1-5, with D perhaps TRBD1 (5 bases). The CDR3 runs to 14 residues. The V end was cut by 0 bases, the J end by 5 bases, with 9 bases between. Germline V gene data show CDR1 as SGHRS and CDR2 as YFSETQ.

The chain recombines TRBV15 with TRBJ1-4; maybe TRBD1 (6 bases). This CDR3 is built from 14 residues. V lost 5 bases to trimming and J lost 6 bases, with 13 bases between them. Germline loops: CDR1 LNHNV, CDR2 YYDKDF (reference sequence). As DNA, the CDR3 is TGTGCCACCAGCTCAGGGGTCCGGGATGAAAAACTGTTTTTT. Translated, it gives CATSSGVRDEKLFF.

The V and J genes are TRBV3-1 (or the pseudogene TRBV3-2) and TRBJ2-5; 10 bases fit TRBD2. This CDR3 comprises 16 residues. V shed 1 base, J shed 4 bases, and the junction held 6 bases outside the gene matches. CDR1 is LGHDT, CDR2 YNNKEL, per germline (reference sequence). DNA of the CDR3: TGTGCCAGCAGCCAAGTAGCGGGGGGCCGGGGAGAGACCCAGTACTTC. It translates to CASSQVAGGRGETQYF.

The V call is TRBV2, the J call TRBJ2-1; 7 nucleotides line up with TRBD2. The V gene's germline CDR1 is SNHLY and CDR2 FYNNEI. The CDR3 contains 13 residues. Unmatched junction bases numbered 10, after V lost 10 bases and J lost 7 bases. The DNA for the CDR3 is TGTGCCACACTGGGACTATCTCAAAATGAGCAGTTCTTC. Protein: CATLGLSQNEQFF.

The J gene is TRBJ1-2, the V gene TRBV5-4, with 7 bases aligning to TRBD1. This CDR3 region has 14 residues. V shed 4 bases and J 3 bases; nucleotides not matched to a gene: 6. The germline CDR1 and CDR2 sequences are SGHNT and YYREEE (reference sequence). CDR3 region: CASSPQGFHYGYTF. As DNA, the CDR3 is TGTGCCAGCAGCCCACAGGGGTTTCACTATGGCTACACCTTC.

The sample holds one count of this clone. This chain connects TRBV6-1 to TRBJ1-5; D gene uncertain. CDR3 size: 15 residues. Germline V gives CDR1 MNHNS, CDR2 SASEGT. Deletions cut 3 bases from V and 0 bases from J, with 9 bases between. CDR3 protein: CASSDQAYSNQPQHF. The DNA for the CDR3 is TGTGCCAGCAGTGATCAGGCTTATAGCAATCAGCCCCAGCATTTT.

V is TRBV28 and J is TRBJ1-2; no reliable D call. Trimming removed 2 bases from V and 6 bases from J, with 7 bases in between. In germline, CDR1 is MDHEN, CDR2 SYDVKM. The CDR3 is 12 residues long. CDR3 coding DNA: TGTGCCAGCAGTTTAATTCGGGATGGCTACACCTTC. Translation: CASSLIRDGYTF.

The chain couples TRBV6-9 to TRBJ2-1, with TRBD2 identical over 11 bases. The germline V gene has CDR1 MNHGY and CDR2 SVAAGI. This CDR3 contains 15 residues. The junction had 6 bases not matched to a gene; V was cut back by 4 bases and J by 7 bases. The chain's CDR3 is CASSFSGGAENEQFF. In DNA, the CDR3 is TGTGCCAGCAGTTTTAGCGGGGGGGCGGAGAATGAGCAGTTCTTC.

CDR3 protein: CASSLSQTHNTGELFF. CDR3 sequence (DNA): TGTGCCAGCAGTTTATCGCAAACACACAACACCGGGGAGCTGTTTTTT. The J gene is TRBJ2-2, the V gene TRBV27; D gene uncertain. V shed 0 bases and J shed 2 bases, with 10 bases lying between them. Germline V gene data show CDR1 as MNHEY and CDR2 as SMNVEV (reference sequence). This CDR3 is built from 16 residues.

The rearrangement uses TRBV24-1 and TRBJ1-2; TRBD1 might be the D (5 bases). Germline-derived CDR1 and CDR2 are KGHDR and SFDVKD. The germline V and J ends were trimmed by 5 bases and 6 bases, with 12 bases remaining between them. The CDR3 has 13 amino acids. DNA for the CDR3: TGTGCCACCAGTGCTGGGGCCCTAGATGGCTACACCTTC. Amino acids: CATSAGALDGYTF.

V gene TRBV11-2 combines with J gene TRBJ2-1; D ambiguous. CDR3 length: 15 amino acids. The V gene's germline CDR1 is SGHAT and CDR2 FQNNGV. Trimming removed 7 bases at V and 0 bases at J, with 13 bases between. DNA of the CDR3: TGTGCCAGCACCCCGACACGACCCTCCTACAATGAGCAGTTCTTC. Translation gives CASTPTRPSYNEQFF.

This clone was picked up a small number of times. V and J are TRBV13 and TRBJ2-2, with D unresolved. Germline V gene sequence: CDR1 PRHDT, CDR2 FYEKMQ (reference sequence). V shed 5 bases and J shed 1 base, with 8 bases lying between them. The CDR3 sequence is 14 residues long. CDR3 DNA: TGTGCCAGCAGCCGAACATTGAACACCGGGGAGCTGTTTTTT. Residues: CASSRTLNTGELFF.

About this clone itself: Mismatch with germline at one junction end may stem from a read error. The gene calls are TRBV7-7 and TRBJ2-3, with 7 bases identical to TRBD2. Germline-derived CDR1 and CDR2 are SSHAT and FNYEAQ (reference sequence). The CDR3 consists of 13 residues. CDR3 coding DNA: TGTGCTAGCAGCCGGGACTACACAGATACGCAGTATTTT. Translated, it gives CASSRDYTDTQYF.

This clone appeared a single time. The rearrangement uses TRBV3-1 (or the pseudogene TRBV3-2) and TRBJ1-6; D might be TRBD1 (6 bases). The V gene's germline CDR1 is LGHDT and CDR2 YNNKEL (reference sequence). This CDR3 spans 13 amino acids. With 3 bases removed from V and 9 bases from J, the gap between germline ends came to 9 bases. The CDR3: CASSQGAASPLHF. The CDR3 DNA reads TGTGCCAGCAGCCAGGGGGCAGCTTCACCCCTCCACTTT.

The J gene is TRBJ1-5, the V gene TRBV5-1; D remains unclear. Germline V lookup: CDR1 SGHRS, CDR2 YFSETQ. V lost 4 bases, J lost 7 bases, and 15 bases lay in between. The CDR3 contains 14 residues. The CDR3 spells CASSPEGRQQPQHF. The CDR3 bases are TGCGCCAGCAGCCCGGAGGGCCGTCAGCAGCCCCAGCATTTT.

The chain uses TRBV6-6 and TRBJ2-1; 7 nucleotides match TRBD2. Germline V gene sequence: CDR1 MNHNY, CDR2 SVGAGI (reference sequence). The CDR3 contains 12 residues. After removal of 2 bases from V and 9 bases from J, the junction contained 1 base not matched to a gene. The CDR3 sequence is CASSYGTTEQFF. CDR3 bases: TGTGCCAGCAGTTACGGGACTACTGAGCAGTTCTTC.

The chain carries TRBV5-1 and TRBJ2-7, with 8 positions matching TRBD1. J lost 5 bases, V lost 2 bases, and 9 bases had no gene match. CDR1 is SGHRS and CDR2 is YFSETQ in the germline V gene. This CDR3 is built from 15 residues. The CDR3 bases are TGCGCCAGCAGCTTCCTAAGGGACAGGAAAGACGAGCAGTACTTC. This encodes CASSFLRDRKDEQYF.

This clone appeared a few times. The chain employs TRBV7-7 and TRBJ2-1; 13 bases match TRBD2. Germline assignment: CDR1 SSHAT and CDR2 FNYEAQ (reference sequence). This CDR3 has 15 amino acids. J gave up 8 bases and V 5 bases, and 6 bases lay outside the gene matches. Written as DNA, the CDR3 is TGTGCCAGCAGCCAAGGCGGGACTAGCGGGGATGAGCAGTTCTTC. Encoded protein: CASSQGGTSGDEQFF.

The rearrangement uses TRBV7-8 and TRBJ2-7, with TRBD2 identical over 10 bases. The J segment lost 7 bases and the V segment lost 5 bases, leaving 11 bases of the junction unmatched. Germline lookup yields CDR1 SGHVS and CDR2 FQNEAQ. The CDR3 loop spans 15 amino acids. The CDR3 region has the DNA TGTGCCAGCAGCCCCCTAGCGGGGGCGTCGGGAGAGCAGTACTTC. This sequence encodes CASSPLAGASGEQYF.

This clone was counted a single time. The chain couples TRBV4-1 to TRBJ2-5; possibly TRBD1 for D (5 bases). CDR1 is MGHRA, CDR2 YSYEKL, per germline. The CDR3 length is 15 residues. V lost 1 base to trimming and J lost 5 bases, with 14 bases between them. CDR3 in amino acids: CASSQASGSRETQYF. The CDR3 nucleotides read TGCGCCAGCAGCCAAGCATCAGGGTCGCGGGAGACCCAGTACTTC.

The DNA of the CDR3 is TGCGCCAGCAGCCTATCACAGGATCCGGACTATGGCTACACCTTC. It translates to CASSLSQDPDYGYTF. The chain recombines TRBV5-1 with TRBJ1-2; a possible D gene is TRBD1 (5 bases). The CDR3 contains 15 residues. V lost 4 bases, J lost 3 bases, and 16 bases lay in between. Germline CDR1 is SGHRS and CDR2 is YFSETQ.

The CDR3 sequence: CAWTVAVGGEQYF. The CDR3 DNA is TGTGCCTGGACCGTCGCCGTAGGCGGCGAGCAGTACTTC. The chain has TRBV30 and TRBJ2-7; no clear D. V was shortened by 4 bases and J by 6 bases, with 16 bases between the two germline ends. This CDR3 has 13 amino acids. Germline V gives CDR1 GTSNPN, CDR2 SVGIG (reference sequence).

Only one count was recorded for this clone. This chain connects TRBV28 to TRBJ1-5; no clear D. This CDR3 comprises 14 residues. Germline CDR1 and CDR2: MDHEN and SYDVKM. Trimming left V 6 bases short and J 3 bases short, with 12 bases between. CDR3 loop: CASRTARSNQPQHF. The DNA for the CDR3 is TGTGCCAGCAGGACTGCTAGATCCAATCAGCCCCAGCATTTT.

The chain uses TRBV2 and TRBJ2-5, with 8 nucleotides matching TRBD2. With 6 bases clipped from V and 9 bases from J, the junction kept 9 bases outside the gene matches. This CDR3 spans 13 amino acids. From germline, CDR1 is SNHLY and CDR2 FYNNEI. In nucleotides, the CDR3 is TGTGCCAGCAGGGGACTAGGGGGGAGCGCCCAGTACTTC. Translation gives CASRGLGGSAQYF.

The chain is built from TRBV2 and TRBJ1-2, with 9 bases identical to TRBD1. This CDR3 is 13 amino acids long. Per the germline V gene, CDR1 is SNHLY and CDR2 is FYNNEI. The V gene end was trimmed by 10 bases and the J gene end by 7 bases; junction bases not matched to a gene: 10. The DNA for the CDR3 is TGTGCCACCGAGAGGGACAGGGACTTTGGCTACACCTTC. The encoded protein is CATERDRDFGYTF.

This clone was picked up one time. The J gene is TRBJ2-5, the V gene TRBV18, with D possibly matching TRBD2 (5 bases). The V gene's germline CDR1 is KGHSH and CDR2 LQKENI. V was trimmed by 4 bases and J by 5 bases, leaving 11 bases between them. The CDR3 is 13 residues long. CDR3 DNA sequence: TGTGCCAGCTCACTCGGGGTGAAGGAGACCCAGTACTTC. Protein product: CASSLGVKETQYF.

This rearrangement joins TRBV27 to TRBJ2-2; D is ambiguous. The CDR3 extends over 14 amino acids. Trimming left V 1 base short and J 1 base short, with 4 bases between. Germline V gives CDR1 MNHEY, CDR2 SMNVEV (reference sequence). The CDR3 is CASSLYRNTGELFF. CDR3 bases: TGTGCCAGCAGTTTATATAGGAACACCGGGGAGCTGTTTTTT.

Here the CDR3 reads CATSRGRGSNSGNTIYF. CDR3 nucleotide sequence: TGTGCCACCAGCAGAGGGAGAGGGAGCAACTCTGGAAACACCATATATTTT. This sequence joins TRBV15 and TRBJ1-3; D uncertain. The CDR3 has 17 amino acids. Trimming pared 1 base from V and 0 bases from J, leaving 13 bases between. Germline CDR1 is LNHNV and CDR2 is YYDKDF (reference sequence).

The rearrangement links TRBV4-1 to TRBJ1-1, with a weak D call TRBD1 (5 bases). The germline V gene encodes CDR1 MGHRA and CDR2 YSYEKL. CDR3 size: 17 residues. Trimming cost V 4 bases and J 3 bases, with 21 bases left between them. CDR3 loop: CASSPSRGGVRDTEAFF. Here the CDR3 DNA reads TGCGCCAGCAGCCCCTCCCGGGGGGGAGTGAGGGACACTGAAGCTTTCTTT.